The 7 T cell receptor beta chains reported below all come from one sample, sequenced in a study of beta chain features in type 1 diabetes. Their antigens are not known. Study-wide findings and caveats: Among patients with Type 1 diabetes, TCRB CDR3s were moderately but significantly shorter in every one of the four CD4+ subsets.

Sequencing targeted expressed TCRB transcripts, as all isolated RNA had been reverse transcribed. Libraries were prepared by immunoSEQ multiplex PCR; TCRdb keeps only in-frame clonotypes and omits some of them. The table includes hundreds of thousands of clones, 15% detected once. Sequenced material: naive CD4+ T cells from blood. These receptors were obtained from a young man with type 1 diabetes.

A few counts support this clone. J is TRBJ2-3 and V is TRBV5-6; a weak D match, TRBD1 (6 bases). V shed 1 base and J shed 1 base, with 10 bases lying between them. The CDR3 consists of 15 residues. Germline values: CDR1 SGHDT, CDR2 YYEEEE. The CDR3 region has the DNA TGTGCCAGCAGCTTGTGGGACATCCGCACAGATACGCAGTATTTT. Translation: CASSLWDIRTDTQYF.

This clone was detected a few times. The genes are TRBV30 and TRBJ2-1; TRBD2 might be the D (5 bases). CDR3 size: 13 residues. Germline-derived CDR1 and CDR2 are GTSNPN and SVGIG (reference sequence). The ends were cut back, 0 bases at V and 10 bases at J, with 13 bases in the middle. CDR3 sequence reads: CAWSVRVLGEQFF. The DNA for the CDR3 is TGTGCCTGGAGTGTGCGGGTTCTAGGCGAGCAGTTCTTC.

The gene calls are TRBV19 and TRBJ2-2; D may be TRBD1 (6 bases). This CDR3 has 15 residues. The germline V gene encodes CDR1 LNHDA and CDR2 SQIVND (reference sequence). Trimming stripped 2 bases from V and 5 bases from J, with 12 bases between. CDR3 region: CASSINRVRTGELFF. The CDR3 DNA follows: TGTGCCAGTAGTATAAACAGGGTGCGGACCGGGGAGCTGTTTTTT.

This clone was counted only a few times. The V call is TRBV4-3, the J call TRBJ1-6; no reliable D call. The CDR3 length is 13 residues. Trimming took 3 bases from V and 7 from J, leaving 7 bases between them. Germline V gene sequence: CDR1 LGHNA, CDR2 YSLEER. The CDR3 is CASSQQRNSPLHF. The CDR3 DNA reads TGCGCCAGCAGCCAGCAGCGAAATTCACCCCTCCACTTT.

V usage is TRBV5-1 and J usage is TRBJ2-1, with D possibly being TRBD2 (6 bases). The CDR3 totals 15 residues. The germline V gene encodes CDR1 SGHRS and CDR2 YFSETQ. V was cut by 4 bases and J by 6 bases, with 17 bases left in between. This CDR3 is CASSPFLRRGNEQFF. The CDR3 DNA reads TGCGCCAGCAGCCCCTTCCTGCGGAGGGGCAATGAGCAGTTCTTC.

The chain carries TRBV5-1 and TRBJ1-1, with D maybe TRBD1 (5 bases). This CDR3 spans 14 amino acids. Looked up from germline, CDR1 is SGHRS and CDR2 is YFSETQ. V dropped 4 bases and J dropped 0 bases, with 10 bases sitting between them. CDR3 nucleotides: TGCGCCAGCAGCCCCGACAGCATGAACACTGAAGCTTTCTTT. The encoded protein is CASSPDSMNTEAFF.

The table lists this clone with a few counts. V usage is TRBV5-6 and J usage is TRBJ2-1; 9 bases are shared with TRBD2. J was trimmed by 0 bases and V by 4 bases; bases with no gene match: 8. The CDR3 is 17 amino acids. CDR1 is SGHDT, CDR2 YYEEEE, per germline. The CDR3 DNA sequence: TGTGCCAGCAGCCGACCGGGACTAGCCAGCTCCTACAATGAGCAGTTCTTC. Its translation: CASSRPGLASSYNEQFF.